This TCR beta chain was sequenced during a study of T cells in Graves' hyperthyroidism and ophthalmopathy. The sample holds a few counts of this clonotype. Its antigen is not identified. Using around 10 ml of fresh peripheral blood, PBMCs were prepared. Unmatched junction bases numbered 4, after V lost 3 bases and J lost 5 bases. Germline values: CDR1 SGHNT, CDR2 YENEEA. The CDR3 length is 15 residues. Amplification yielded TCR beta CDR3 regions, with RNA transcripts as the source. The study used the HTBI primer set for a first-round RT-PCR of the TCR CDR3. TCRdb itself ran the multiplex PCR reads through MiXCR, one entry per CDR3 protein. The repertoire holds about 840,000 distinct CDR3 sequences, with 38% as singletons. Notes on the study in general: Most thyroid clonotypes that were expanded above 0.001 also turned up in blood.

The material sequenced was blood. V and J are TRBV11-3 and TRBJ1-6; 7 bases fit TRBD1. The TCR sequence derives from a man younger than 35 with Graves' hyperthyroidism. The CDR3 DNA is TGTGCCAGCAGCTTTCGAGGGACAGATAATTCACCCCTCCACTTT. It translates to CASSFRGTDNSPLHF.